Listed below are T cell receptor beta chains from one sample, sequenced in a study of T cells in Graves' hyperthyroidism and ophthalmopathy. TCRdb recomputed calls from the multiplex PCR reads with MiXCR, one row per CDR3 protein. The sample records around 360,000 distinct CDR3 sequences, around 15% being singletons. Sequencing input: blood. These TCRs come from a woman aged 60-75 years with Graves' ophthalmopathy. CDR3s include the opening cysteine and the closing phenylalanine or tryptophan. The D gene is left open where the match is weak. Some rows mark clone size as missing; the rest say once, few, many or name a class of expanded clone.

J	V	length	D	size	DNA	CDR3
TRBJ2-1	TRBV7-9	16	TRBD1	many	TGTGCCAGCAGCTTAGCGGGGGGGGACAGGGCCCGTGAGCAGTTCTTC	CASSLAGGDRAREQFF
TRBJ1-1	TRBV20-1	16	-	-	TGCAGTGCTAGAGATAGACGACAGAGGCTGAGGACTGAAGCTTTCTTT	CSARDRRQRLRTEAFF
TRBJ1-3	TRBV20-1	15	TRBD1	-	TGCAGTGCTAGAGATCGAGAGGGGGCAGGAAACACCATATATTTT	CSARDREGAGNTIYF
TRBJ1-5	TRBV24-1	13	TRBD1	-	TGTGCCACCAGGGACAGGGAGGGCCAGCCCCAGCATTTT	CATRDREGQPQHF
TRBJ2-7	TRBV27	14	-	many	TGTGCCAGCAGTCAAACAGGGCCCGTATACGAGCAGTACTTC	CASSQTGPVYEQYF
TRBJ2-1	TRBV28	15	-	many	TGTGCCAGCAGTTCCCTCCCGTACGGGACCAATGAGCAGTTCTTC	CASSSLPYGTNEQFF
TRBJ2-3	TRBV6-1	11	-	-	TGTGCCAGCTCCCCTTTGGATACGCAGTATTTT	CASSPLDTQYF
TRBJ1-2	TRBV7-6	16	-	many	TGTGCCAGCAGCGACCTTAGGGCAGGCTCTAACTATGGCTACACCTTC	CASSDLRAGSNYGYTF
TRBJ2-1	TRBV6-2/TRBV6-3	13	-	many	TGTGCCAGCAATGAGGCCCCTTTCAATGAGCAGTTCTTC	CASNEAPFNEQFF
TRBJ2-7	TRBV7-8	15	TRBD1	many	TGTGCCAGCAGCCCAGGTTTGACAGGGGGTTACGAGCAGTACTTC	CASSPGLTGGYEQYF
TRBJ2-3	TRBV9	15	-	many	TGTGCCAGCAGCGTCTCAGCGGGCAGTGGAGCTACGCAGTATTTT	CASSVSAGSGATQYF
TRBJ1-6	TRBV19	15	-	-	TGTGCCAGTAGTATGCGGGTTGGCGATAATTCACCCCTCCACTTT	CASSMRVGDNSPLHF
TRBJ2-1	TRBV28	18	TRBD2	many	TGTGCCAGCAGTTTAGGGAGACTAGCGGGAGGTGGTAAAAATGAGCAGTTCTTC	CASSLGRLAGGGKNEQFF
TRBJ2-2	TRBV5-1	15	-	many	TGCGCCAGCAGCTTGTTGCCGAAGAACACCGGGGAGCTGTTTTTT	CASSLLPKNTGELFF
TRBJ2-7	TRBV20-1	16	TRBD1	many	TGCAGTGCTAGTGAGGGGGTGGGGACAGGGGGGGACGAGCAGTACTTC	CSASEGVGTGGDEQYF
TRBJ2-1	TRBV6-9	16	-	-	TGTGCCAGCAGGTCCCATAGCGGAGGCTCCTACAATGAGCAGTTCTTC	CASRSHSGGSYNEQFF
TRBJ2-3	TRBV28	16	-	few	TGTGCCAGCAGGGGTCCTAGGACTAACGTAGGGGATACGCAGTATTTT	CASRGPRTNVGDTQYF
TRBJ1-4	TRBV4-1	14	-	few	TGCGCCAGCAGCCAAGTAGGGGTAGATGAAAAACTGTTTTTT	CASSQVGVDEKLFF
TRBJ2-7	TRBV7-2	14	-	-	TGTGCCAGCAGCCCGGGACTGGGACCCTACGAGCAGTACTTC	CASSPGLGPYEQYF
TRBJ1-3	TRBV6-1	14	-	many	TGTGCCAGCAGCCGCGGCGGCTACGGGGACACCATATATTTT	CASSRGGYGDTIYF
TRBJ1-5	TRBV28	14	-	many	TGTGCCAGCACCCTGTCTGGGGGCAATCAGCCCCAGCATTTT	CASTLSGGNQPQHF
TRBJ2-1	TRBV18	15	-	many	TGTGCCAGCTCACTCTTCAAGGGTAACTACAATGAGCAGTTCTTC	CASSLFKGNYNEQFF
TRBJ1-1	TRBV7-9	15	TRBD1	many	TGTGCCAGCAGCGCTGGACAGGAGATGAACACTGAAGCTTTCTTT	CASSAGQEMNTEAFF
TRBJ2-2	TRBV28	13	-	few	TGTGCCAGCAGTCTACTTACCCCCGGGGAGCTGTTTTTT	CASSLLTPGELFF
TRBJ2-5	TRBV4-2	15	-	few	TGTGCCAGCAGCCAAGTGGGGCCGGATCGAGAGACCCAGTACTTC	CASSQVGPDRETQYF
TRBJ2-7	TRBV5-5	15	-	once	TGTGCCAGCAGCTTAGGGGTGTCCAGGGGAGACGAGCAGTACTTC	CASSLGVSRGDEQYF
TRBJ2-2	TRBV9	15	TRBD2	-	TGTGCCAGCAGCGAGACTAGCGGGAGGGACGGGGAGCTGTTTTTT	CASSETSGRDGELFF
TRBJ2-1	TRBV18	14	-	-	TGTGTCAGCTCACCCACCGGGGGTGACAATGAGCAGTTCTTC	CVSSPTGGDNEQFF
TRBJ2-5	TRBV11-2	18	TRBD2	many	TGTGCCAGCAGCCGCGGACTAGCGGGAGGGCCAGGTCAAGAGACCCAGTACTTC	CASSRGLAGGPGQETQYF
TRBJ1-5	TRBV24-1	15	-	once	TGTGCCACCAGTGACGGGGGCATCGGCAATCAGCCCCAGCATTTT	CATSDGGIGNQPQHF
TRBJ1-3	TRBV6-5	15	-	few	TGTGCCAGCAGTTACGCCAGGGGTGCAGGAAACACCATATATTTT	CASSYARGAGNTIYF
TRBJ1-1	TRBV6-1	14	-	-	TGTGCCAGCAAGAGGGACCCAGGGGACACTGAAGCTTTCTTT	CASKRDPGDTEAFF
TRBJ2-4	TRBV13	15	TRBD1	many	TGTGCCAGCAGCTCAACAGGGGAGACGAACAACATTCAGTACTTC	CASSSTGETNNIQYF
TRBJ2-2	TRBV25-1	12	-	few	TGTGCCAGCGAGGTGTGGCCCGGGGAGCTGTTTTTT	CASEVWPGELFF
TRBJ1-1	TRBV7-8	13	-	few	TGTGCCAGCAGGGGGGGGGGATCCGATGAAGCTTTCTTT	CASRGGGSDEAFF
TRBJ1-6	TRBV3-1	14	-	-	TGTGCCAGCAGCCAAGATGGCAGCCTCTCACCCCTCCACTTT	CASSQDGSLSPLHF
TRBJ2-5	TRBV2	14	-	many	TGTGCCAGCAGTTCGGGGTCCGAACAAGAGACCCAGTACTTC	CASSSGSEQETQYF
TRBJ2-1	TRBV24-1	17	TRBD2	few	TGTGCCACCAGTGATTTGTGGTCTAGCGGATCCTACAATGAGCAGTTCTTC	CATSDLWSSGSYNEQFF
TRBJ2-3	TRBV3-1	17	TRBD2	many	TGTGCCAGCAGCCCTTCTGGGACTAGCGGGGGGACCAATACGCAGTATTTT	CASSPSGTSGGTNTQYF
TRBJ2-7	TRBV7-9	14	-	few	TGTGCCAGCAGTTACTCAGGGGATCCCTACGAGCAGTACTTC	CASSYSGDPYEQYF
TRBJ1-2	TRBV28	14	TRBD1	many	TGTGCCAGCACTTCCCGACAGGGGCGGGGGGGCTACACCTTC	CASTSRQGRGGYTF
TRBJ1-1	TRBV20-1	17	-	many	TGCAGTGCTAGCCCCGGCGTGGGGGCGGAGAGGTTCACTGAAGCTTTCTTT	CSASPGVGAERFTEAFF